These 6 T cell receptor beta chains originate from one sample sequenced in a study of cytomegalovirus exposure and HLA in healthy donors. PCR was performed using 60 Vbeta and 13 Jbeta primers. Produced via immunoSEQ multiplex PCR; TCRdb's table is partial and in-frame only. The table includes 190,000 or so clones, around 83% detected once. Sequencing was performed on PBMCs. These receptors originate from a woman in her forties or fifties in good health and CMV-seropositive.

The genes are TRBV7-9 and TRBJ2-7; TRBD2 agrees at 7 bases. The CDR3 covers 14 residues. The V gene's germline CDR1 is SEHNR and CDR2 FQNEAQ (reference sequence). The junction had 3 bases not matched to a gene; V was cut back by 2 bases and J by 2 bases. CDR3 bases: TGTGCCAGCAGCTTAACTAGCGTAACCTACGAGCAGTACTTC. This translates into CASSLTSVTYEQYF. Using reference TRBV7-9 and TRBJ2-7 for the parts outside the CDR3, the full variable domain is DTGVSQNPRHKITKRGQNVTFRCDPISEHNRLYWYRQTLGQGPEFLTYFQNEAQLEKSRLLSDRFSAERPKGSFSTLEIQRTEQGDSAMYLCASSLTSVTYEQYFGPGTRLTVT.

This rearrangement joins TRBV28 to TRBJ1-2; the match to TRBD1 covers 7 bases. This CDR3 region has 16 residues. Trimming at V came to 3 bases and at J to 0 bases, leaving 7 bases not matched to a gene. Germline V gene sequence: CDR1 MDHEN, CDR2 SYDVKM. The CDR3 DNA is TGTGCCAGCAGTTTGCTCGGGACAGATACTAACTATGGCTACACCTTC. Amino acid sequence: CASSLLGTDTNYGYTF.

The chain uses TRBV28 and TRBJ2-7; 12 bases agree with TRBD1. This CDR3 spans 16 amino acids. Germline V gene lookup returns CDR1 MDHEN and CDR2 SYDVKM. The V and J ends lost 4 bases and 4 bases, in that order; junction bases with no gene match: 8. The CDR3 coding sequence is TGTGCCAGCAGTTCTCCGGGACAGGGGGCGGCGTACGAGCAGTACTTC. Its protein is CASSSPGQGAAYEQYF.

The V call is TRBV2, the J call TRBJ2-7, with D maybe TRBD2 (6 bases). Germline V gene lookup returns CDR1 SNHLY and CDR2 FYNNEI. Trimming pared 6 bases from V and 2 bases from J, leaving 11 bases between. This CDR3 contains 13 residues. DNA of the CDR3: TGTGCCAGCAGGGGGGGACTCGCCTACGAGCAGTACTTC. It encodes CASRGGLAYEQYF.

The chain employs TRBV28 and TRBJ1-6; D is uncertain. This CDR3 region has 18 residues. V lost 3 bases and J lost 6, with 21 bases in between. Per the germline V gene, CDR1 is MDHEN and CDR2 is SYDVKM. CDR3 region: CASSFPSIGRSGNSPLHF. Written as DNA, the CDR3 is TGTGCCAGCAGTTTCCCCAGTATCGGCCGGTCGGGTAATTCACCCCTCCACTTT.

The CDR3 reads CARGAGAKNIQYF. DNA for the CDR3: TGTGCCAGGGGAGCGGGGGCCAAAAACATTCAGTACTTC. This sequence joins TRBV2 and TRBJ2-4, with 7 bases lining up with TRBD2. V gave up 9 bases and J gave up 1 base; unmatched junction bases: 3. The V gene's germline CDR1 is SNHLY and CDR2 FYNNEI. This CDR3 is built from 13 residues.